A selection of T cell receptor beta chains follows, all from one sample in a study of control samples from healthy donors and cancer patients. The protocol was immunoSEQ multiplex PCR, while the TCRdb copy is restricted to in-frame clones and leaves out a portion. The sample has 85,000 to 90,000 clones; 70% to 90% are singletons. Input material: blood. These receptors originate from a woman aged 35 to 49 in good health. Each CDR3 is given without its conserved first and last residue. A D gene is named only where the DNA matches it firmly.

cdr3_length v_call d_call cdr3_aa
14 TRBV24-1 TRBD1 ATSDLSDRGYGEQF
13 TRBV6-4 TRBD1 ASSERDRGREKLF
12 TRBV19 . ASSIGGRIYEQY
11 TRBV27 TRBD1 ASRGTGSTEAF
10 TRBV12-3/TRBV12-4 . ASSLGNQPQH
12 TRBV4-1 . ASSQEGVTGELF
12 TRBV19 TRBD1 ASSRGQEGDTQY
13 TRBV5-6 . ASSTHSSGANVLT
12 TRBV5-5 TRBD1 ASSSERDWGQPD
12 TRBV3-1/TRBV3-2 . ASSQGSTGTEAF
11 TRBV6-5 TRBD1 ASNPQGENDYT
12 TRBV7-2 TRBD1 ASSPRTGGGEQY
17 TRBV7-9 TRBD2 ASSLAGLAGAANTGELF
14 TRBV6-2/TRBV6-3 . ASSYSITTSPETQY
13 TRBV29-1 . SVREDSSFNSPLH
12 TRBV4-3 TRBD1 ASSRSTGGDGYT
14 TRBV18 . ASSPGTSVVWDTIY
10 TRBV6-5 . ASSLGADIQY
11 TRBV11-3 . ASTQGGTDTQY
13 TRBV7-3 . ASSPRPAGSDTQY
15 TRBV24-1 . ATQRGENRGATDTQY
13 TRBV19 . ASSMFPFSSYEQY
11 TRBV30 TRBD1 AWNRGANTEAF
10 TRBV5-1 . ASSFDGSEAF
13 TRBV25-1 . ASSDGAESTDTQY
12 TRBV19 . ASTDSYRGGGYT
14 TRBV6-6 TRBD2 ASSVGLAGKTYEQY
13 TRBV10-1 TRBD2 ASGGVLARVDTQY
13 TRBV7-3 . ASSLSAGAGETQY
12 TRBV7-2 TRBD1 ASSLDRGQETQY
11 TRBV12-3/TRBV12-4 . ASSFSGADEQY
15 TRBV7-8 TRBD1 ASSPAGTGAGDQPQH
12 TRBV6-5 TRBD2 ASRASGSTGELF
11 TRBV21-1 . ASTPGGPGGYT
14 TRBV5-4 TRBD1 ASRSDRGDSGNTIY
14 TRBV29-1 TRBD1 SVPGQGGFNTGELF
13 TRBV5-1 TRBD1 ASSLAPGGHNEQF
11 TRBV19 . ASSFASGNTIY
14 TRBV4-3 . ASSLQQGRSTGELF
16 TRBV7-2 . ASSFVYLAGRTGNTIY
14 TRBV5-4 . AHGKKREANTGELF
11 TRBV6-5 TRBD1 ASTRQGDQPQH
12 TRBV7-8 . ASSSRGSRFEQF
13 TRBV19 TRBD1 ASSIGTGGNQPQH
11 TRBV25-1 . ASSDQGVTEAF
18 TRBV4-3 TRBD2 ASSQAFAILAGGYFNEQF
11 TRBV6-2/TRBV6-3 . ASSYPGLYEQY
11 TRBV6-5 . ASSPGPFYEQY
11 TRBV7-2 TRBD1 ATTTGGNEKLF
14 TRBV4-3 TRBD1 ASSQEWQGAYNEQF
12 TRBV5-6 . ASSLERVNTEAF
15 TRBV2 . ASSEWGAPRGAYEQY
13 TRBV19 TRBD2 ASSRGAGASYEQY
12 TRBV6-5 TRBD1 ASSYSGTGSGYT
10 TRBV7-2 . ASSPSRLDQF
12 TRBV27 . ASSLSGGTNEQF
15 TRBV9 . ASSVELGVDSGNTIY
13 TRBV2 . ASSEHRVSNQPQH
9 TRBV6-4 . ASRNNYGYT
12 TRBV29-1 TRBD2 STLAGGLTDTQY